A single sample is the source of the 15 T cell receptor beta chains below, sequenced in a study of CD8+CD57+ T cells in acquired aplastic anemia. Investigators profiled TCR beta VDJ and CDR3 from genomic DNA template. Using its own MiXCR run on the reads, TCRdb lists one record per CDR3 protein. The table has more than 70,000 distinct CDR3 sequences, roughly 72% seen once. Patients included in sequencing had previously demonstrated CD8+CD57+ cell expansion by flow cytometry. Sequenced sample: sorted CD4+, CD8+, or CD8+CD57+ T cells (not recorded which) from PBMCs. The receptors stem from a human donor with aplastic anemia.

The V and J genes are TRBV24-1 and TRBJ2-3; D is possibly TRBD1 (6 bases). V was trimmed by 7 bases and J by 8 bases, leaving 12 bases between them. CDR1 KGHDR and CDR2 SFDVKD come from the germline V gene. This CDR3 spans 12 amino acids. The CDR3 spells CATSRQDSTQYF. The CDR3 DNA reads as TGTGCCACCAGCAGACAGGACTCTACGCAGTATTTT.

The chain links TRBV7-9 to TRBJ2-7; D may correspond to TRBD1 or TRBD2 (6 bases each). Germline CDR1 and CDR2: SEHNR and FQNEAQ (reference sequence). V shed 3 bases and J shed 4 bases, with 10 bases lying between them. This CDR3 is 13 amino acids long. The CDR3 spells CASSFRGRYEQYF. In nucleotides, the CDR3 is TGTGCCAGCAGCTTTAGGGGGAGGTACGAGCAGTACTTC.

This clonotype was seen only once. The CDR3 sequence is CATSRDRGDTGELFF. DNA for the CDR3: TGTGCCACCAGCAGAGACAGGGGCGACACCGGGGAGCTGTTTTTT. This chain joins TRBV15 and TRBJ2-2; possibly TRBD1 for D (6 bases). The CDR3 runs to 15 residues. Germline V gives CDR1 LNHNV, CDR2 YYDKDF (reference sequence). Trimming shortened V by 0 bases and J by 3 bases, and 8 bases separated the two germline ends.

This clonotype has ten or more counts. This chain uses TRBV20-1 with TRBJ1-1; no clear D gene. The CDR3 consists of 15 residues. The V gene's germline CDR1 is DFQATT and CDR2 SNEGSKA (reference sequence). The V gene lost 0 bases and the J gene lost 1 base, with 12 bases spanning the gap. The CDR3, as DNA: TGCAGTGCTAGAGATCGCGAGCGACCGAACACTGAAGCTTTCTTT. This gives the protein CSARDRERPNTEAFF.

J is TRBJ1-2 and V is TRBV4-2; no clear D gene. Germline V gives CDR1 LGHNA, CDR2 YNFKEQ. This CDR3 spans 13 amino acids. V was trimmed by 5 bases and J by 5 bases, leaving 12 bases between them. This CDR3 reads CASSLNSLYGYTF. CDR3 bases: TGTGCCAGCAGCTTGAACAGCCTGTATGGCTACACCTTC.

This chain links TRBV10-3 with TRBJ2-7, with D uncertain. The germline V and J ends were trimmed by 4 bases and 1 base, with 8 bases remaining between them. The CDR3 length is 13 residues. The germline CDR1 and CDR2 sequences are ENHRY and SYGVKD. CDR3 amino acids: CAISGTESYEQYF. The CDR3, as DNA: TGTGCCATCAGTGGGACGGAGTCCTACGAGCAGTACTTC.

The rearrangement links TRBV11-2 to TRBJ1-4; D possibly corresponds to TRBD1 (6 bases). V was cut by 1 base and J by 5 bases, with 8 bases left in between. The CDR3 loop spans 14 amino acids. Germline loops: CDR1 SGHAT, CDR2 FQNNGV. In DNA, the CDR3 is TGTGCCAGCAGCTTAGGACAGGCCAATGAAAAACTGTTTTTT. It codes for CASSLGQANEKLFF.

Concerning this clonotype: At one end, the junction sequence differs from germline, possibly due to a read error. The V and J genes are TRBV7-9 and TRBJ2-3; D gene ambiguous. Germline-derived CDR1 and CDR2 are SEHNR and FQNEAQ (reference sequence). This CDR3 is 14 amino acids long. The chain's CDR3 is CASSQAPRTDTQYF. Here the CDR3 DNA reads TGCGCCAGCAGCCAGGCCCCAAGAACAGATACGCAGTATTTT. The variable domain in full, with the rest retrieved from reference TRBV7-9 and TRBJ2-3, is DTGVSQNPRHKITKRGQNVTFRCDPISEHNRLYWYRQTLGQGPEFLTYFQNEAQLEKSRLLSDRFSAERPKGSFSTLEIQRTEQGDSAMYLCASSQAPRTDTQYFGPGTRLTVL.

Note on this clonotype: Germline is not matched at one junction end, which may reflect a read error. The J gene is TRBJ2-1, the V gene TRBV9; D possibly corresponds to TRBD2 (7 bases). This CDR3 has 16 residues. Germline CDR1 and CDR2: SGDLS and YYNGEE. CDR3 in amino acids: CASSEGGALSDNEQFF. CDR3 coding DNA: TGCGCCAGCAGCGAAGGGGGGGCCTTAAGCGACAATGAGCAGTTCTTC.

This sequence joins TRBV10-3 and TRBJ2-5, with D perhaps assigned TRBD1 or TRBD2 (5 bases each). The CDR3 length is 14 residues. V lost 6 bases to trimming and J lost 7 bases, with 18 bases between them. Germline V gene data show CDR1 as ENHRY and CDR2 as SYGVKD. The CDR3 nucleotides are TGTGCCATCAGGGGGGACCTGGGCGGCGGGACCCAGTACTTC. Protein sequence: CAIRGDLGGGTQYF.

This clonotype has a handful of counts. V is TRBV15 and J is TRBJ2-5, with a weak D call TRBD1 (5 bases). The V gene's germline CDR1 is LNHNV and CDR2 YYDKDF (reference sequence). The V and J ends lost 0 bases and 2 bases respectively, with 7 bases between them. This CDR3 has 14 residues. Here the CDR3 reads CATSRDTGQETQYF. The DNA for the CDR3 is TGTGCCACCAGCAGAGATACAGGACAAGAGACCCAGTACTTC.

This sequence joins TRBV5-8 and TRBJ2-7; 7 bases fit TRBD1. The CDR3 loop spans 12 amino acids. CDR1 is SGHTS, CDR2 YDEGEE, per germline. J was trimmed by 6 bases and V by 4 bases; bases with no gene match: 4. CDR3 DNA: TGTGCCAGCAGCCTAACAGGGGTCGAGCAGTACTTC. This gives the protein CASSLTGVEQYF.

The chain is built from TRBV7-8 and TRBJ2-7; maybe TRBD2 (6 bases). Germline V gene lookup returns CDR1 SGHVS and CDR2 FQNEAQ. The CDR3 totals 17 residues. V was trimmed by 1 base and J by 0 bases, leaving 16 bases between them. The CDR3 region has the DNA TGTGCCAGCAGCTTAGTAGGCTCCGGCGGGGACTCCTACGAGCAGTACTTC. Its protein is CASSLVGSGGDSYEQYF. The full variable domain, in which reference TRBV7-8 and TRBJ2-7 provide the parts outside the CDR3, is GAGVSQSPRYKVAKRGQDVALRCDPISGHVSLFWYQQALGQGPEFLTYFQNEAQLDKSGLPSDRFFAERPEGSVSTLKIQRTQQEDSAVYLCASSLVGSGGDSYEQYFGPGTRLTVT.

This clonotype has just one count. This rearrangement joins TRBV25-1 to TRBJ1-6, with D hard to call. The germline gives CDR1 MGHDK, CDR2 SYGVNS. The ends were cut back, 1 base at V and 7 bases at J, with 11 bases in the middle. This CDR3 comprises 15 residues. The CDR3 loop is CASSEWALLNSPLHF. DNA of the CDR3: TGTGCCAGCAGTGAATGGGCTCTTCTAAATTCACCCCTCCACTTT. The entire variable domain, with the rest obtained from reference TRBV25-1 and TRBJ1-6, is as follows: EADIYQTPRYLVIGTGKKITLECSQTMGHDKMYWYQQDPGMELHLIHYSYGVNSTEKGDLSSESTVSRIRTEHFPLTLESARPSHTSQYLCASSEWALLNSPLHFGNGTRLTVT.

The gene calls are TRBV25-1 and TRBJ1-3, with D perhaps TRBD1 (6 bases). Trimming stripped 4 bases from V and 4 bases from J, with 14 bases between. Per germline, CDR1 MGHDK and CDR2 SYGVNS. The CDR3 sequence is 15 residues long. CDR3 nucleotides: TGTGCCAGCAGTGCCAACAGGGCGTCGGGAAACACCATATATTTT. This translates into CASSANRASGNTIYF.